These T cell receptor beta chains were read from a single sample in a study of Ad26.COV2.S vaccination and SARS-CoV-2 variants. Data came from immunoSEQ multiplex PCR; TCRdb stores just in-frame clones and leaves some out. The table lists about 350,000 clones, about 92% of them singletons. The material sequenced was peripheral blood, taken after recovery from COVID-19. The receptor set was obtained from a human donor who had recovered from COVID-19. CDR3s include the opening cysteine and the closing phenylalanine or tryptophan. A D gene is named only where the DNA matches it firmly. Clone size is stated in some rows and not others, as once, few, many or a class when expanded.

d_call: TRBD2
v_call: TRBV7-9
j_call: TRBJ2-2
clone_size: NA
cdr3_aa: CASSLVSSGGAGELFF
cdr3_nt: TGTGCCAGCAGCTTAGTTAGTAGCGGGGGGGCCGGGGAGCTGTTTTTT

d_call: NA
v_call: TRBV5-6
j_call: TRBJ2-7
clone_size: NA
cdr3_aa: CASSFPATYYEQYF
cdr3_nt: TGTGCCAGCAGCTTCCCCGCGACTTACTACGAGCAGTACTTC

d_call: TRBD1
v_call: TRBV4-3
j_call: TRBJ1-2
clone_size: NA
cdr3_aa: CASSQQTGDGYTF
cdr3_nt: TGCGCCAGCAGCCAACAGACAGGGGACGGCTACACCTTC

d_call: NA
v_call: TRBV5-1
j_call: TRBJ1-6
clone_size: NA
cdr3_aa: CASNLAQGMDNSPLHF
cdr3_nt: TGCGCCAGCAACCTAGCTCAGGGAATGGATAATTCACCCCTCCACTTT

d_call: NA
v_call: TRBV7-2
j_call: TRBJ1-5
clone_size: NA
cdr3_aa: CASSLVKDQPQHF
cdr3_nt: TGTGCCAGCAGCTTAGTGAAAGATCAGCCCCAGCATTTT

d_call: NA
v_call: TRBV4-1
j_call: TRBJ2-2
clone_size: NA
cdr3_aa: CASRNFYAGTGELFF
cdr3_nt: TGCGCCAGCAGGAACTTCTACGCTGGGACCGGGGAGCTGTTTTTT

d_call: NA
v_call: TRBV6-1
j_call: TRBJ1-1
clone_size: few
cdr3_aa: CASRGQHTEAFF
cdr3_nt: TGTGCCAGCAGAGGACAGCACACTGAAGCTTTCTTT

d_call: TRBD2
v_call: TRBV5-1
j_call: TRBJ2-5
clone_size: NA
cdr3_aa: CASSLGLAAPETQYF
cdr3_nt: TGCGCCAGCAGCTTGGGACTAGCGGCCCCAGAGACCCAGTACTTC

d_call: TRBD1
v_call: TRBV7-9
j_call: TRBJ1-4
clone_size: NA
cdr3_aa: CASSLGRTGPNEKLFF
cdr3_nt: TGTGCCAGCAGCTTGGGCCGGACAGGACCTAATGAAAAACTGTTTTTT

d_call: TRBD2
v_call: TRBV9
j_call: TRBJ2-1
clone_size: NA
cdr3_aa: CASFDLAVSSYNEQFF
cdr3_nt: TGTGCCAGCTTTGATCTAGCGGTAAGCTCCTACAATGAGCAGTTCTTC

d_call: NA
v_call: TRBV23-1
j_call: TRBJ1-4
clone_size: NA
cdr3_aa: CASSPSPGQCCLKLFF
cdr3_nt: TGCGCCAGCAGTCCATCCCCCGGACAGTGTTGTCTAAAACTGTTTTTT

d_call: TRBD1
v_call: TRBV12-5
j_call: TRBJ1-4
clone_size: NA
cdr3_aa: CASGLAGQGARATNEKLFF
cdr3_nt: TGTGCTAGTGGTTTGGCGGGACAGGGGGCGCGTGCAACTAATGAAAAACTGTTTTTT

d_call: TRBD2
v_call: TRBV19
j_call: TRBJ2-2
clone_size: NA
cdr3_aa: CARKKTSDTGELFF
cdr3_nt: TGTGCTCGAAAAAAGACTAGCGACACCGGGGAGCTGTTTTTT

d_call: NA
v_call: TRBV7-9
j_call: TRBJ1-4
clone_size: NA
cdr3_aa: CASSLSGKGEKLFF
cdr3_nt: TGTGCCAGCAGCTTATCAGGGAAGGGCGAAAAACTGTTTTTT

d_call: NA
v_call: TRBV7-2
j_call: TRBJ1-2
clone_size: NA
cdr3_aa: CASRSTSYGYTF
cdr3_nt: TGTGCCAGCAGGTCCACCAGTTATGGCTACACCTTC

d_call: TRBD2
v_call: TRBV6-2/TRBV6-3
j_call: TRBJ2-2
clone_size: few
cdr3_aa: CASSVAGGVTFGTGELFF
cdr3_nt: TGTGCCAGCAGCGTAGCGGGGGGTGTGACTTTCGGCACCGGGGAGCTGTTTTTT

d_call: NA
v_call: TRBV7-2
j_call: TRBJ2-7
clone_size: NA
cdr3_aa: CASIPVAGYEQYF
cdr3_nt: TGTGCCAGCATCCCCGTGGCGGGGTACGAGCAGTACTTC

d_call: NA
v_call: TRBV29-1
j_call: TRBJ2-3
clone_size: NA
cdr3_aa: CSVRPERTDTQYF
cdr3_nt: TGCAGCGTTCGTCCCGAAAGAACAGATACGCAGTATTTT

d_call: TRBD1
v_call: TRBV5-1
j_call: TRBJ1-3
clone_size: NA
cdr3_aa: CASSLQQGGGNTIYF
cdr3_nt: TGCGCCAGCAGCCTCCAGCAGGGGGGTGGAAACACCATATATTTT

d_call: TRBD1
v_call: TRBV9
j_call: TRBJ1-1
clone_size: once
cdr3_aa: CASSDHRGTEAFF
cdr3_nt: TGTGCCAGCAGCGATCACAGGGGGACTGAAGCTTTCTTT

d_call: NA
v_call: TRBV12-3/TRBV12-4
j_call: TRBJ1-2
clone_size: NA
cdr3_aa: CASSQGAGYGYTF
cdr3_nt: TGTGCCAGCAGCCAGGGTGCCGGCTATGGCTACACCTTC

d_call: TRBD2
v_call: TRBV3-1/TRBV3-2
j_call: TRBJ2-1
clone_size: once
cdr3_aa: CASSQDQRGPRNEQFF
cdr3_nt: TGTGCCAGCAGCCAAGATCAGCGGGGTCCTCGGAATGAGCAGTTCTTC

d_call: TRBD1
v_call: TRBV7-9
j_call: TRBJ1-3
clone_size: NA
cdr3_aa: CASRAGTVSGNTIYF
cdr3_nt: TGTGCCAGCAGGGCCGGGACAGTCTCTGGAAACACCATATATTTT

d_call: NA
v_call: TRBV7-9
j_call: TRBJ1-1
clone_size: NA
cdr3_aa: CASSLGGSEAFF
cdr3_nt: TGTGCCAGCAGCTTAGGAGGGTCTGAAGCTTTCTTT

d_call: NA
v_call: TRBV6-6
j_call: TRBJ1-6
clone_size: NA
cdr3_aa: CASRRARGNSPLHF
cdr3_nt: TGTGCCAGCAGGCGGGCACGAGGGAATTCACCCCTCCACTTT

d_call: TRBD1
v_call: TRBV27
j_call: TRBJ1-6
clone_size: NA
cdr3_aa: CASSKTGGYNSPLHF
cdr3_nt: TGTGCCAGCAGTAAGACAGGGGGATATAATTCACCCCTCCACTTT

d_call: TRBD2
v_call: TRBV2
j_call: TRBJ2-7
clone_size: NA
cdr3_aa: CASMGRGTDEQYF
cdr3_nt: TGTGCCAGCATGGGGAGGGGTACCGACGAGCAGTACTTC

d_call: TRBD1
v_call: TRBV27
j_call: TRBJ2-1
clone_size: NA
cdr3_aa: CASTTTGQGTWSSYNEQFF
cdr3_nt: TGTGCCAGCACCACCACGGGACAGGGCACCTGGAGCTCCTACAATGAGCAGTTCTTC

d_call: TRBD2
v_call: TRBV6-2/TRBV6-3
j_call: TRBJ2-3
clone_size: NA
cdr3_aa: CASSTTSGGIADTQYF
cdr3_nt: TGTGCCAGCAGTACGACTAGCGGGGGAATCGCAGATACGCAGTATTTT

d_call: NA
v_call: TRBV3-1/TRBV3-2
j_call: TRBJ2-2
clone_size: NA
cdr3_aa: CASSQVVLAGELFF
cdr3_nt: TGTGCCAGCAGCCAAGTCGTCTTGGCCGGGGAGCTGTTTTTT

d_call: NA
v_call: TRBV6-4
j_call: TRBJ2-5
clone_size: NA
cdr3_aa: CASSGSPEETQYF
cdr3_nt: TGTGCCAGCAGTGGGAGTCCGGAAGAGACCCAGTACTTC

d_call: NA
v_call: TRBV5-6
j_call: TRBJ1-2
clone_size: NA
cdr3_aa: CASSLVYRNYGYTF
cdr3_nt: TGTGCCAGCAGCTTGGTGTACAGAAACTATGGCTACACCTTC

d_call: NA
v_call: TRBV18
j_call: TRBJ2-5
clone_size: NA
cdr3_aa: CASSTETGPGGTQYF
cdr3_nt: TGTGCCAGCTCAACGGAGACAGGTCCCGGGGGTACCCAGTACTTC

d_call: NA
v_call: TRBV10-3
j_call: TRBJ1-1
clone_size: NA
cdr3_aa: CAISEYTLDQGTEAFF
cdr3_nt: TGTGCCATCAGTGAGTACACCCTGGACCAGGGGACTGAAGCTTTCTTT

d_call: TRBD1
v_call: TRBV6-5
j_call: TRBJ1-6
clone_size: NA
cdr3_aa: CASRGTGDSPLHF
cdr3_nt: TGTGCCAGCAGGGGGACAGGGGATTCACCCCTCCACTTT

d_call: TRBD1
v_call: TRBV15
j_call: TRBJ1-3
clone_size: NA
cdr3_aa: CATSRPPGQGIQNTIYF
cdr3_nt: TGTGCCACCAGCAGACCTCCGGGACAGGGGATACAAAACACCATATATTTT

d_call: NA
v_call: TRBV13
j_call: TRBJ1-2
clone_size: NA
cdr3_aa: CASSLEGTYGYTF
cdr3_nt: TGTGCCAGCAGCTTAGAGGGGACCTATGGCTACACCTTC

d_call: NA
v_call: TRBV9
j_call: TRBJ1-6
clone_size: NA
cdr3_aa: CASSETVTLGSPLHF
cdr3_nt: TGTGCCAGCAGCGAGACAGTTACTCTTGGTTCACCCCTCCACTTT